This TCR beta chain was sequenced for a study of OX40 agonist ivuxolimab in advanced cancers. The method was immunoSEQ multiplex PCR; TCRdb's version includes in-frame clones alone and lacks a portion of them. The data hold 100,000 or so clones, with 84% observed a single time. The CDR3 loop spans 15 amino acids. Germline CDR1 MNHNS, CDR2 SASEGT. Deletions cut 7 bases from V and 3 bases from J, with 19 bases between. This TCR was recovered from an adult with an advanced solid tumor such as melanoma, head and neck, liver or kidney cancer. The chain employs TRBV6-1 and TRBJ2-7; D perhaps matches TRBD2 (6 bases). Sequencing was performed on CD4+ or CD8+ T cells sorted from blood, taken in a trial of the OX40 agonist ivuxolimab. CDR3 region: CASIAERKGGYEQYF. CDR3 nucleotides: TGTGCCAGCATAGCCGAGCGAAAGGGAGGCTACGAGCAGTACTTC.